The rows below give T cell receptor beta chains drawn from one sample of a study of T cell responses to AZD1222 COVID-19 vaccine. The data were produced by immunoSEQ multiplex PCR, yet TCRdb's version contains in-frame clones alone and is incomplete. The sample consists of about 150,000 clones, roughly 80% of them appearing once. The sequenced sample was peripheral blood, obtained on day 0 of AZD1222 vaccination. The receptors were sampled from an adult in good health. CDR3s include the opening cysteine and the closing phenylalanine or tryptophan. Fields, in order: J gene, clone size, D gene, V gene, CDR3 protein, CDR3 DNA. D genes are given only for firm matches. Clone size is shown for a subset of rows, as once, few, many or a class of expanded clone.

J gene: TRBJ1-1
clone size: .
D gene: .
V gene: TRBV27
CDR3 protein: CASSLLDRGTEAFF
CDR3 DNA: TGTGCCAGCAGTTTATTGGATCGGGGGACTGAAGCTTTCTTT

J gene: TRBJ1-1
clone size: .
D gene: TRBD1
V gene: TRBV7-8
CDR3 protein: CASSLKQGVTEAFF
CDR3 DNA: TGTGCCAGCAGCTTGAAACAGGGGGTGACTGAAGCTTTCTTT

J gene: TRBJ2-3
clone size: .
D gene: .
V gene: TRBV5-1
CDR3 protein: CASSLAGGSGHTDTQYF
CDR3 DNA: TGCGCCAGCAGCTTGGCCGGAGGGAGTGGACACACAGATACGCAGTATTTT

J gene: TRBJ1-6
clone size: .
D gene: .
V gene: TRBV6-5
CDR3 protein: CASSYSRGAGSPLHF
CDR3 DNA: TGTGCCAGCAGTTACTCTAGGGGGGCCGGTTCACCCCTCCACTTT

J gene: TRBJ2-1
clone size: .
D gene: .
V gene: TRBV19
CDR3 protein: CASSYLVSSYNEQFF
CDR3 DNA: TGTGCCAGTAGTTATTTGGTTAGCTCCTACAATGAGCAGTTCTTC

J gene: TRBJ1-2
clone size: .
D gene: .
V gene: TRBV6-5
CDR3 protein: CASSPRDKWFYGYTF
CDR3 DNA: TGTGCCAGCAGTCCCCGGGACAAGTGGTTCTATGGCTACACCTTC

J gene: TRBJ2-3
clone size: once
D gene: .
V gene: TRBV18
CDR3 protein: CASSLTLLDITDTQYF
CDR3 DNA: TGTGCCAGCTCACTTACGCTTTTGGATATCACAGATACGCAGTATTTT

J gene: TRBJ1-2
clone size: .
D gene: .
V gene: TRBV30
CDR3 protein: CAWSADSTNYGYTF
CDR3 DNA: TGTGCCTGGAGTGCGGACAGTACTAACTATGGCTACACCTTC

J gene: TRBJ2-3
clone size: few
D gene: .
V gene: TRBV9
CDR3 protein: CASSLGGTDTQYF
CDR3 DNA: TGTGCCAGCAGCTTAGGGGGCACAGATACGCAGTATTTT

J gene: TRBJ2-7
clone size: .
D gene: .
V gene: TRBV19
CDR3 protein: CASSLQNAATYEQYF
CDR3 DNA: TGTGCCAGTAGTCTCCAGAACGCCGCTACCTACGAGCAGTACTTC

J gene: TRBJ2-7
clone size: .
D gene: .
V gene: TRBV5-6
CDR3 protein: CASSPGATEQYF
CDR3 DNA: TGTGCCAGCAGCCCGGGGGCTACCGAGCAGTACTTC

J gene: TRBJ1-1
clone size: .
D gene: TRBD1
V gene: TRBV7-3
CDR3 protein: CASSYDRVENTEAFF
CDR3 DNA: TGTGCCAGCAGCTATGACAGGGTTGAGAACACTGAAGCTTTCTTT

J gene: TRBJ1-2
clone size: once
D gene: .
V gene: TRBV6-5
CDR3 protein: CASSYRQDRNYGYTF
CDR3 DNA: TGTGCCAGCAGTTACCGACAAGACAGGAACTATGGCTACACCTTC

J gene: TRBJ2-3
clone size: .
D gene: .
V gene: TRBV5-1
CDR3 protein: CASSLAVPSTDTQYF
CDR3 DNA: TGCGCCAGCAGCTTGGCTGTACCTAGCACAGATACGCAGTATTTT

J gene: TRBJ2-7
clone size: few
D gene: .
V gene: TRBV5-6
CDR3 protein: CASSLPGRPSYEQYF
CDR3 DNA: TGTGCCAGCAGCCTCCCCGGACGGCCCTCCTACGAGCAGTACTTC

J gene: TRBJ1-1
clone size: .
D gene: .
V gene: TRBV29-1
CDR3 protein: CSVVMGNTEAFF
CDR3 DNA: TGCAGCGTTGTTATGGGGAACACTGAAGCTTTCTTT

J gene: TRBJ1-3
clone size: .
D gene: .
V gene: TRBV6-5
CDR3 protein: CASSIGRNSGNTIYF
CDR3 DNA: TGTGCCAGCAGTATAGGACGCAACTCTGGAAACACCATATATTTT

J gene: TRBJ1-4
clone size: .
D gene: .
V gene: TRBV30
CDR3 protein: CAWSPANEKLFF
CDR3 DNA: TGTGCCTGGAGTCCTGCTAATGAAAAACTGTTTTTT

J gene: TRBJ2-1
clone size: .
D gene: TRBD1
V gene: TRBV5-1
CDR3 protein: CASSLEPGGSYNEQFF
CDR3 DNA: TGCGCCAGCAGCTTGGAGCCAGGGGGATCCTACAATGAGCAGTTCTTC

J gene: TRBJ2-7
clone size: .
D gene: TRBD1
V gene: TRBV27
CDR3 protein: CASSLLGQGANEQYF
CDR3 DNA: TGTGCCAGCAGTTTACTCGGACAGGGGGCCAACGAGCAGTACTTC

J gene: TRBJ2-7
clone size: .
D gene: .
V gene: TRBV5-1
CDR3 protein: CASSLRNEQYF
CDR3 DNA: TGCGCCAGCAGCTTGAGGAACGAGCAGTACTTC

J gene: TRBJ1-1
clone size: .
D gene: .
V gene: TRBV20-1
CDR3 protein: CSARDRIQAFF
CDR3 DNA: TGCAGTGCTAGAGATCGGATCCAGGCTTTCTTT

J gene: TRBJ1-1
clone size: .
D gene: .
V gene: TRBV10-3
CDR3 protein: CAISRAGQNEAFF
CDR3 DNA: TGTGCCATCAGCCGCGCGGGACAAAATGAAGCTTTCTTT

J gene: TRBJ1-1
clone size: .
D gene: TRBD1
V gene: TRBV5-1
CDR3 protein: CASSPQGVSAEAFF
CDR3 DNA: TGCGCCAGCAGTCCACAGGGGGTTTCCGCTGAAGCTTTCTTT

J gene: TRBJ1-5
clone size: .
D gene: .
V gene: TRBV3-1/TRBV3-2
CDR3 protein: CASSQGGDNQPQHF
CDR3 DNA: TGTGCCAGCAGCCAAGGAGGGGACAATCAGCCCCAGCATTTT

J gene: TRBJ1-1
clone size: .
D gene: .
V gene: TRBV23-1
CDR3 protein: CASSPREGTTEAFF
CDR3 DNA: TGCGCCAGCAGCCCCAGGGAGGGAACCACTGAAGCTTTCTTT

J gene: TRBJ1-2
clone size: .
D gene: TRBD1
V gene: TRBV19
CDR3 protein: CASSAPRTGGGYTF
CDR3 DNA: TGTGCCAGTAGTGCCCCTAGAACAGGGGGAGGCTACACCTTC

J gene: TRBJ2-2
clone size: .
D gene: .
V gene: TRBV11-1
CDR3 protein: CASSPRTGGDTGELFF
CDR3 DNA: TGTGCCAGCAGCCCCCGGACAGGAGGGGACACCGGGGAGCTGTTTTTT

J gene: TRBJ1-4
clone size: .
D gene: .
V gene: TRBV30
CDR3 protein: CAWRGNEKLFF
CDR3 DNA: TGTGCCTGGCGGGGTAATGAAAAACTGTTTTTT

J gene: TRBJ1-2
clone size: .
D gene: .
V gene: TRBV7-8
CDR3 protein: CASSLVGRDEYGYTF
CDR3 DNA: TGTGCCAGCAGCTTAGTTGGTAGGGATGAATATGGCTACACCTTC

J gene: TRBJ1-3
clone size: .
D gene: .
V gene: TRBV7-9
CDR3 protein: CASSRQGKEDGNTIYF
CDR3 DNA: TGTGCCAGCAGCCGGCAGGGTAAGGAAGATGGAAACACCATATATTTT

J gene: TRBJ1-5
clone size: .
D gene: .
V gene: TRBV18
CDR3 protein: CASSPASNSNQPQHF
CDR3 DNA: TGTGCCAGCTCACCCGCATCTAATAGCAATCAGCCCCAGCATTTT

J gene: TRBJ1-5
clone size: once
D gene: TRBD1
V gene: TRBV6-5
CDR3 protein: CASSYRAGGDQPQHF
CDR3 DNA: TGTGCCAGCAGTTACAGGGCAGGGGGAGATCAGCCCCAGCATTTT

J gene: TRBJ1-6
clone size: .
D gene: TRBD1
V gene: TRBV30
CDR3 protein: CAWLRGRDSPLHF
CDR3 DNA: TGTGCCTGGCTCAGGGGGAGGGATTCACCCCTCCACTTT

J gene: TRBJ1-6
clone size: .
D gene: .
V gene: TRBV27
CDR3 protein: CASKGILGRGSPLHF
CDR3 DNA: TGTGCCAGCAAGGGGATCTTAGGACGGGGTTCACCCCTCCACTTT

J gene: TRBJ2-3
clone size: .
D gene: .
V gene: TRBV20-1
CDR3 protein: CSASLSKGQGYTDTQYF
CDR3 DNA: TGCAGTGCTAGTCTTAGTAAAGGGCAGGGTTATACAGATACGCAGTATTTT

J gene: TRBJ2-7
clone size: .
D gene: TRBD2
V gene: TRBV5-5
CDR3 protein: CASSAYRLAGGDEQYF
CDR3 DNA: TGTGCCAGCAGCGCCTACCGACTAGCGGGGGGAGACGAGCAGTACTTC

J gene: TRBJ1-1
clone size: .
D gene: .
V gene: TRBV19
CDR3 protein: CASGAEAFF
CDR3 DNA: TGTGCCAGTGGGGCTGAAGCTTTCTTT

J gene: TRBJ1-1
clone size: .
D gene: .
V gene: TRBV10-3
CDR3 protein: CAISQGSTEAFF
CDR3 DNA: TGTGCCATAAGTCAGGGGAGCACTGAAGCTTTCTTT

J gene: TRBJ1-1
clone size: few
D gene: .
V gene: TRBV5-4
CDR3 protein: CASSLGAAPGTEAFF
CDR3 DNA: TGTGCCAGCAGCTTGGGGGCCGCGCCGGGGACTGAAGCTTTCTTT

J gene: TRBJ1-1
clone size: .
D gene: TRBD1
V gene: TRBV9
CDR3 protein: CASSAQQGGYTEAFF
CDR3 DNA: TGTGCCAGCAGCGCCCAACAGGGGGGGTACACTGAAGCTTTCTTT

J gene: TRBJ1-4
clone size: .
D gene: .
V gene: TRBV7-9
CDR3 protein: CASSPRGGATTNEKLFF
CDR3 DNA: TGTGCCAGCAGCCCCCGGGGAGGGGCTACAACTAATGAAAAACTGTTTTTT

J gene: TRBJ1-1
clone size: .
D gene: .
V gene: TRBV6-5
CDR3 protein: CASKLSRGITEAFF
CDR3 DNA: TGTGCCAGCAAACTCTCGAGGGGGATCACTGAAGCTTTCTTT

J gene: TRBJ1-1
clone size: .
D gene: TRBD1
V gene: TRBV9
CDR3 protein: CASSLGTGLPPEAFF
CDR3 DNA: TGTGCCAGCAGCTTAGGGACAGGGCTCCCCCCTGAAGCTTTCTTT

J gene: TRBJ2-6
clone size: .
D gene: .
V gene: TRBV5-8
CDR3 protein: CASSFGQTGANVLTF
CDR3 DNA: TGTGCCAGCAGCTTTGGACAGACTGGGGCCAACGTCCTGACTTTC

J gene: TRBJ2-2
clone size: .
D gene: .
V gene: TRBV19
CDR3 protein: CASSKGLANTGELFF
CDR3 DNA: TGTGCCAGTAGCAAGGGACTTGCGAACACCGGGGAGCTGTTTTTT

J gene: TRBJ1-6
clone size: .
D gene: TRBD1
V gene: TRBV5-4
CDR3 protein: CASRTGQGAGSPLHF
CDR3 DNA: TGTGCCAGCAGAACGGGACAGGGGGCGGGTTCACCCCTCCACTTT

J gene: TRBJ1-5
clone size: .
D gene: .
V gene: TRBV10-3
CDR3 protein: CAISEGQSSNQPQHF
CDR3 DNA: TGTGCCATCAGTGAGGGACAGTCTAGCAATCAGCCCCAGCATTTT

J gene: TRBJ2-3
clone size: .
D gene: .
V gene: TRBV27
CDR3 protein: CASSLQYSGVQYF
CDR3 DNA: TGTGCCAGCAGTTTACAGTACTCAGGTGTGCAGTATTTT

J gene: TRBJ2-7
clone size: once
D gene: .
V gene: TRBV28
CDR3 protein: CASSPEDSYEQYF
CDR3 DNA: TGTGCCAGCAGTCCCGAAGACTCCTACGAGCAGTACTTC

J gene: TRBJ1-4
clone size: .
D gene: TRBD1
V gene: TRBV6-5
CDR3 protein: CASTRQGGDEKLFF
CDR3 DNA: TGTGCCAGCACCCGACAGGGAGGTGATGAAAAACTGTTTTTT

J gene: TRBJ1-2
clone size: .
D gene: .
V gene: TRBV19
CDR3 protein: CASTPPGGVLYGYTF
CDR3 DNA: TGTGCCAGTACCCCTCCCGGAGGGGTCCTTTATGGCTACACCTTC

J gene: TRBJ2-7
clone size: .
D gene: TRBD1
V gene: TRBV7-9
CDR3 protein: CASSPPGQGYEQYF
CDR3 DNA: TGTGCCAGCAGCCCCCCGGGACAGGGCTACGAGCAGTACTTC

J gene: TRBJ1-3
clone size: .
D gene: .
V gene: TRBV28
CDR3 protein: CASSLTRGVTGNTIYF
CDR3 DNA: TGTGCCAGCAGCCTAACGCGGGGGGTTACTGGAAACACCATATATTTT